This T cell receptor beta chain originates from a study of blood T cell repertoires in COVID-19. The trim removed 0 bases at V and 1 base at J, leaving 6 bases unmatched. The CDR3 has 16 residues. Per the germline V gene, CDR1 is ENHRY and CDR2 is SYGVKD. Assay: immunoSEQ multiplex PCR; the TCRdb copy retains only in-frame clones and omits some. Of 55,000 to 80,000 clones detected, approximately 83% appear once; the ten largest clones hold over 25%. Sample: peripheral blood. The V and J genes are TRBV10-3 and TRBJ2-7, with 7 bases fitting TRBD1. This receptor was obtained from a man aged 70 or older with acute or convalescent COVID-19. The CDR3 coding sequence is TGTGCCATCAGTGAGTCAGGGGGACAGCGTTCCTACGAGCAGTACTTC. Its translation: CAISESGGQRSYEQYF.